What follows are 17 T cell receptor beta chains derived from one specimen sequenced in a study of vaccination and CD4 T cells after COVID-19. The Oncomine TCR Beta short-read assay was applied to DNA of cultured CD4+ T cells. In TCRdb, the PCR reads were re-called with MiXCR into one record per CDR3 protein. The sample comprises about 16,000 distinct CDR3 sequences, around half of which are singletons, and 20% rests with the top ten. The treatment here: roughly 10-day PBMC culture with coronavirus spike peptide pools or control peptides (ViraFEST assay). These TCRs are of unknown antigen specificity. Material: CD4+ T cells from blood, cultured in vitro, obtained before SARS-CoV-2 vaccination. The receptors were gathered from a human donor who had recovered from COVID-19.

The chain joins TRBV27 to TRBJ2-1; 14 bases map to TRBD2. CDR1 MNHEY and CDR2 SMNVEV come from the germline V gene (reference sequence). The CDR3 is 21 residues long. The junction had 22 bases not matched to a gene; V was cut back by 5 bases and J by 7 bases. CDR3 sequence: CASSPVGGIWTSGRLKNEQFF. The CDR3 DNA is TGTGCCAGCAGTCCCGTCGGGGGAATTTGGACTAGCGGGAGGTTAAAGAATGAGCAGTTCTTC.

The V and J genes are TRBV7-2 and TRBJ1-2; TRBD1 might be the D (5 bases). CDR1 SGHTA and CDR2 FQGNSA come from the germline V gene. V was pared by 5 bases and J by 7 bases, with 14 bases between. CDR3 size: 13 residues. DNA of the CDR3: TGTGCCAGCAGCGTGCGGGACCCTCTTGGCTACACCTTC. Translated: CASSVRDPLGYTF. Based on the CDR3 plus reference TRBV7-2 and TRBJ1-2, the full variable domain is GAGVSQSPSNKVTEKGKDVELRCDPISGHTALYWYRQSLGQGLEFLIYFQGNSAPDKSGLPSDRFSAERTGGSVSTLTIQRTQQEDSAVYLCASSVRDPLGYTFGSGTRLTVV.

The chain recombines TRBV29-1 with TRBJ2-3, with TRBD2 identical over 8 bases. With V trimmed by 4 bases and J by 5 bases, 8 bases remained unmatched. Germline CDR1 reads SQVTM; CDR2 reads ANQGSEA. This CDR3 has 14 residues. In DNA, the CDR3 is TGCAGCGTTGTAAAGCGGGAGACCTTAGATACGCAGTATTTT. Residues: CSVVKRETLDTQYF.

There are a few counts of this clonotype. The chain combines TRBV7-9 with TRBJ2-7; D unresolved. Germline-derived CDR1 and CDR2 are SEHNR and FQNEAQ (reference sequence). CDR3 length: 14 amino acids. The V end was cut by 1 base, the J end by 1 base, with 8 bases between. This chain's CDR3 is CASSLVAKSYEQYF. The CDR3 region has the DNA TGTGCCAGCAGCTTAGTCGCTAAGTCCTACGAGCAGTACTTC.

The rearrangement uses TRBV7-2 and TRBJ2-3, with a weak D call TRBD1 (5 bases). The length of the CDR3 is 13 residues. Germline CDR1 SGHTA, CDR2 FQGNSA. The V end was cut by 1 base, the J end by 8 bases, with 10 bases between. The CDR3 spells CASSLGQTFTQYF. CDR3 nucleotides: TGTGCCAGCAGCTTAGGACAGACCTTTACGCAGTATTTT.

This chain joins TRBV20-1 and TRBJ2-7; no clear D. CDR1 and CDR2 (germline): DFQATT, SNEGSKA (reference sequence). CDR3 length: 12 amino acids. Written as DNA, the CDR3 is TGCAGCAGAAGATCAAGAGCTGAAGAGCAGTACTTC. Translated: CSRRSRAEEQYF.

The chain couples TRBV28 to TRBJ2-3; unclear D gene. V was clipped by 6 bases and J by 3 bases, with 16 bases between them. The CDR3 consists of 15 residues. Germline CDR1 is MDHEN and CDR2 is SYDVKM. The CDR3: CASSLMTVFTDTQYF. Written as DNA, the CDR3 is TGTGCCAGCAGCCTTATGACGGTCTTTACAGATACGCAGTATTTT.

The chain recombines TRBV20-1 with TRBJ2-2, with D perhaps TRBD1 or TRBD2 (5 bases each). Germline CDR1 and CDR2: DFQATT and SNEGSKA (reference sequence). Trimming shortened V by 0 bases and J by 3 bases, and 14 bases separated the two germline ends. This CDR3 contains 16 residues. This chain's CDR3 is CSARDIGTEHTGELFF. CDR3 DNA sequence: TGCAGTGCTAGAGATATCGGGACCGAACACACCGGGGAGCTGTTTTTT.

Comments on this clonotype: One end of the junction does not line up with germline, which may come from a read error. The rearrangement uses TRBV7-2 and TRBJ2-1; D gene uncertain. Per germline, CDR1 SGHTA and CDR2 FQGNSA. This CDR3 region has 14 residues. CDR3 residues: CASSLLLRNNEQFF. CDR3 coding DNA: TGTGCTAGCAGCTTACTCCTACGAAACAATGAGCAGTTCTTC.

The CDR3 sequence is CASGLARLAGGRGTQYF. The CDR3 DNA reads as TGTGCCAGCGGGCTGGCGAGACTAGCGGGAGGAAGGGGGACCCAGTACTTC. This chain uses TRBV6-1 with TRBJ2-5; 13 bases match TRBD2. This CDR3 spans 17 amino acids. V gave up 8 bases and J gave up 7 bases; unmatched junction bases: 16. CDR1 and CDR2 from the germline V gene are MNHNS and SASEGT.

The chain recombines TRBV6-4 with TRBJ2-1; 11 nucleotides align to TRBD1. This CDR3 region has 14 residues. V trimming: 2 bases; J trimming: 6 bases; junction bases outside the gene matches: 0. CDR1 and CDR2 from the germline V gene are MRHNA and SNTAGT. In DNA form, the CDR3 reads TGTGCCAGCAGTGACGGGACAGGGGGCAATGAGCAGTTCTTC. As protein: CASSDGTGGNEQFF.

The V and J genes are TRBV20-1 and TRBJ2-2, with TRBD2 matching 15 bases. The CDR3 has 18 amino acids. Trimming at V came to 5 bases and at J to 4 bases, leaving 11 bases not matched to a gene. CDR1 is DFQATT, CDR2 SNEGSKA, per germline (reference sequence). In DNA, the CDR3 is TGCAGTGCTCCCCGGACTAGCGGGAGGGGGGTGGGCACCGGGGAGCTGTTTTTT. This sequence encodes CSAPRTSGRGVGTGELFF.

The V and J genes are TRBV18 and TRBJ2-5; no firm D call. Trimming stripped 5 bases from V and 5 bases from J, with 9 bases between. CDR3 size: 12 residues. CDR1 is KGHSH, CDR2 LQKENI, per germline. The chain's CDR3 is CASSKKSETQYF. CDR3 sequence (DNA): TGTGCCAGCTCAAAAAAGTCGGAGACCCAGTACTTC.

The gene calls are TRBV6-4 and TRBJ2-2, with D hard to call. This CDR3 spans 15 amino acids. In germline, CDR1 is MRHNA, CDR2 SNTAGT. The V end lost 8 bases, the J end lost 5 bases, and 18 bases lay between the germline ends. CDR3 sequence reads: CASLAFLPWTGELFF. The CDR3 DNA reads as TGTGCCAGCTTGGCCTTCCTTCCGTGGACCGGGGAGCTGTTTTTT.

The CDR3 here is CASSLVPQEETQYF. As DNA, the CDR3 is TGTGCCAGCAGCTTGGTGCCTCAGGAAGAGACCCAGTACTTC. The V and J genes are TRBV5-8 and TRBJ2-5; D unclear. CDR1 SGHTS and CDR2 YDEGEE come from the germline V gene. The CDR3 is made up of 14 amino acids. V was shortened by 0 bases and J by 3 bases, with 9 bases between the two germline ends.

This clonotype has a single count. The V call is TRBV28, the J call TRBJ2-7; D remains unclear. The V end was cut by 3 bases, the J end by 6 bases, with 6 bases between. The CDR3 is 11 residues long. Germline values: CDR1 MDHEN, CDR2 SYDVKM. CDR3 DNA: TGTGCCAGCAGTTTGGGGTTCGAGCAGTACTTC. As protein: CASSLGFEQYF.

This rearrangement joins TRBV4-3 to TRBJ2-7, with D possibly being TRBD2 (6 bases). The DNA end is a closer match to TRBJ2-5, so the J assignment may be wrong. The CDR3 runs 15 residues. Germline V gene data show CDR1 as LGHNA and CDR2 as YSLEER. CDR3: CASSQDRGGSGTQYF. In DNA form, the CDR3 reads TGCGCCAGCAGCCAAGATCGTGGGGGGAGTGGGACCCAGTACTTC.